This TCR beta chain was identified in a study of CD8+ T cells in alopecia areata. Starting from PBMCs, sorting isolated CD4+ and CD8+ T cells. This CDR3 comprises 15 residues. Unmatched junction bases numbered 4, after V lost 5 bases and J lost 1 base. Germline loops: CDR1 SGHNT, CDR2 YYREEE (reference sequence). After isolation, RNA underwent reverse transcription to generate cDNA as the sequencing template. Some clones are missing from TCRdb's copy, which holds only in-frame ones; the method was immunoSEQ multiplex PCR. The sample yields about 110,000 clones, 50% to 60% seen once. Study conclusions and caveats: When scalp samples are sequenced, resident alphabeta T cells of normal skin are also captured.

In the case of this clone: Its antigen is currently unknown.

The specimen sequenced was NKG2D-low CD8+ T cells sorted from blood. This clonotype was obtained from a human donor with alopecia areata. This rearrangement joins TRBV5-4 to TRBJ2-7, with 12 bases matching TRBD2. The CDR3: CASSSTSGRSYEQYF. The CDR3 region has the DNA TGTGCCAGCAGTTCGACTAGCGGGAGATCCTACGAGCAGTACTTC.